Below, one T cell receptor (beta chain) is given with its context. PCR amplification relied on 60 Vbeta primers (plus 13 Jbeta primers). TCRdb's copy holds only in-frame clones and misses some; the assay was immunoSEQ multiplex PCR. The sample has some 200,000 clones, about 85% seen once; the top ten hold roughly 0.4%. The CDR3 is 14 residues long. Per the germline V gene, CDR1 is MNHNS and CDR2 is SASEGT. V was pared by 2 bases and J by 4 bases, with 9 bases between. The data were obtained in a study of cytomegalovirus exposure and HLA in healthy donors. The sample taken for sequencing was PBMCs. The chain carries TRBV6-1 and TRBJ2-1; D remains ambiguous. This TCR came from a male donor in good health and CMV-seropositive. CDR3 sequence (DNA): TGTGCCAGCAGTGAATACACCAGGTACAATGAGCAGTTCTTC. It encodes CASSEYTRYNEQFF.